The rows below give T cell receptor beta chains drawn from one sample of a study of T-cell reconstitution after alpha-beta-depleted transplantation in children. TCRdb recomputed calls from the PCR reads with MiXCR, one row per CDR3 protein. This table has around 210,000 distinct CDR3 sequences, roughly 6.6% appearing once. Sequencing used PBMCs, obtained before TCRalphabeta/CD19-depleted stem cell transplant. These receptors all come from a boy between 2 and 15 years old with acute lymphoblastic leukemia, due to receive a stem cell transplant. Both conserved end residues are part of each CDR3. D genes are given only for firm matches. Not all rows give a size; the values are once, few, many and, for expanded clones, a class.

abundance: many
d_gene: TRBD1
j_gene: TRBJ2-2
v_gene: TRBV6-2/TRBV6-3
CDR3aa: CASSPAGTGHTGELFF
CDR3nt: TGTGCCAGCAGCCCGGCCGGGACAGGGCACACCGGGGAGCTGTTTTTT

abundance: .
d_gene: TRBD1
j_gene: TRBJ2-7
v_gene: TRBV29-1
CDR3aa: CSVVGQDSYEQYF
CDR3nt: TGCAGCGTTGTGGGACAGGACTCCTACGAGCAGTACTTC

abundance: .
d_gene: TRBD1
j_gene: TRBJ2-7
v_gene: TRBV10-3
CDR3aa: CAISRAGTGTGEQYF
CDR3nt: TGTGCCATCAGTCGAGCCGGGACAGGGACTGGCGAGCAGTACTTC

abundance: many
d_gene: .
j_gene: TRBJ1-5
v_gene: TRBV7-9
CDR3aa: CASSFGGLNQPQHF
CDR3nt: TGTGCCAGCAGCTTTGGGGGGCTCAATCAGCCCCAGCATTTT

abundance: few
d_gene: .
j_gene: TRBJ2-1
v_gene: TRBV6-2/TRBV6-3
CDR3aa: CASSNGVRSSYNEQFF
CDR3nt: TGTGCCAGCAGCAACGGGGTCCGGAGCTCCTACAATGAGCAGTTCTTC

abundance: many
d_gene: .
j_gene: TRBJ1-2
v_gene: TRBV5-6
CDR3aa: CASSTGNYGYTF
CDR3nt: TGTGCCAGCAGTACAGGGAACTATGGCTACACCTTC

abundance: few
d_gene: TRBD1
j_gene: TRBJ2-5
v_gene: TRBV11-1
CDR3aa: CASSSSQGRETQYF
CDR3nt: TGTGCCAGCAGCTCGTCACAGGGGCGGGAGACCCAGTACTTC

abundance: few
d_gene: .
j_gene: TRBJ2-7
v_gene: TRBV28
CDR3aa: CASSPAGTTTYEQYF
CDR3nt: TGTGCCAGCAGTCCAGCCGGGACAACCACCTACGAGCAGTACTTC

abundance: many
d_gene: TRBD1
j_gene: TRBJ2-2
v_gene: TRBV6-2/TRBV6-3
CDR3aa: CASSYRGPGELFF
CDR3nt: TGTGCCAGCAGTTACAGGGGGCCCGGGGAGCTGTTTTTT

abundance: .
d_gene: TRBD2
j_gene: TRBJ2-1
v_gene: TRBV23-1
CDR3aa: CASSGLAAYLEAYNEQFF
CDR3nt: TGCGCCAGCAGTGGACTAGCGGCTTACTTAGAGGCCTACAATGAGCAGTTCTTC

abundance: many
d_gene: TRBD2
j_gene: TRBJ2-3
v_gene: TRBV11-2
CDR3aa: CASSNIRTSGRTDTQYF
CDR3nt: TGTGCCAGCAGCAACATTCGGACTAGCGGGAGAACAGATACGCAGTATTTT

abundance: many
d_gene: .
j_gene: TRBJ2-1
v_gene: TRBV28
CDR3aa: CASSFLPGVVAGEQFF
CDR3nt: TGTGCCAGCAGTTTCCTACCGGGGGTCGTGGCAGGGGAGCAGTTCTTC

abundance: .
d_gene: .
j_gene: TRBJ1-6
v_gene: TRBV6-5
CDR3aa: CASSYSKSPRGLHF
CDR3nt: TGTGCCAGCAGTTACTCGAAGTCTCCGCGGGGACTCCACTTT

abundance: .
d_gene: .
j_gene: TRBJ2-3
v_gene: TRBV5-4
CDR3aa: CASHEDRRIPTDTQYF
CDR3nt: TGTGCCAGCCATGAGGACAGACGGATCCCCACAGATACGCAGTATTTT

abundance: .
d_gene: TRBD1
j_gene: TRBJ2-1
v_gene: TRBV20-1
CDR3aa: CSAGQGPYNEQFF
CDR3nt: TGCAGTGCAGGACAGGGTCCCTACAATGAGCAGTTCTTC

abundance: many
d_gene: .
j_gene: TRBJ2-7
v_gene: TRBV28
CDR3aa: CASSSWPYEQYF
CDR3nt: TGTGCCAGCAGTTCCTGGCCTTACGAGCAGTACTTC

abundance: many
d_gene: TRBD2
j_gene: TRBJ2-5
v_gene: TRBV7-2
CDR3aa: CASSPGGTSGSWETQYF
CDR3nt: TGTGCCAGCAGCCCAGGAGGGACTAGCGGGAGTTGGGAGACCCAGTACTTC

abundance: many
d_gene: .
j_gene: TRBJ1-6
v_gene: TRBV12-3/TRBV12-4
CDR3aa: CASSLVGPGGSPLHF
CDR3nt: TGTGCCAGCAGTTTAGTGGGTCCGGGAGGGTCACCCCTCCACTTT

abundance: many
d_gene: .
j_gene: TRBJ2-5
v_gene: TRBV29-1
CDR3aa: CSGGRVETQYF
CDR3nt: TGCAGCGGTGGACGCGTAGAGACCCAGTACTTC

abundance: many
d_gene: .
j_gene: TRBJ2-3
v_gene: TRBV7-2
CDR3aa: CASSSGPPLDTQYF
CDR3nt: TGTGCCAGCAGCTCGGGACCGCCTTTGGATACGCAGTATTTT

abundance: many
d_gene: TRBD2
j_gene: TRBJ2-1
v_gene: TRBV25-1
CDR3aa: CASSESGLASRGSYNEQFF
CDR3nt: TGTGCCAGCAGTGAATCGGGGCTAGCGTCGCGGGGGTCCTACAATGAGCAGTTCTTC

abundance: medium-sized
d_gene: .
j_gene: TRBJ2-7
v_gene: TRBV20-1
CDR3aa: CSARVSYEQYF
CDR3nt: TGCAGTGCTAGAGTCTCCTACGAGCAGTACTTC

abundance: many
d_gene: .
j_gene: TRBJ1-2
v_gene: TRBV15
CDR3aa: CATSEISTRGYTF
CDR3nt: TGTGCCACCAGCGAGATATCGACTCGGGGCTACACCTTC

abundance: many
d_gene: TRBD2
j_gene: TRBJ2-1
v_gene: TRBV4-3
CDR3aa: CASSQAAGAGGSNYNEQFF
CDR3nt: TGCGCCAGCAGCCAAGCTGCAGGAGCGGGGGGTTCGAACTACAATGAGCAGTTCTTC

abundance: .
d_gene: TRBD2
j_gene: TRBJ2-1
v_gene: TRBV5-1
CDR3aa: CASSPSGRVVEQFF
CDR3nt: TGCGCCAGCAGCCCTAGCGGGAGGGTTGTTGAGCAGTTCTTC

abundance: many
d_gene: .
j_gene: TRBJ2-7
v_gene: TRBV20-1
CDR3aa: CSAIGGPTYEQYF
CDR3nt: TGCAGTGCTATAGGAGGGCCCACCTACGAGCAGTACTTC

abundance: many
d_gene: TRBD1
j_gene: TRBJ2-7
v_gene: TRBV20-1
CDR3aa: CSARGDRGPYEQYF
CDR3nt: TGCAGTGCTAGAGGGGACAGGGGGCCCTACGAGCAGTACTTC

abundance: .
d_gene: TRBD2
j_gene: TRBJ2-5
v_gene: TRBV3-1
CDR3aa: CASSPVSGGQETQYF
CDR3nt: TGTGCCAGCAGCCCCGTTAGCGGGGGACAAGAGACCCAGTACTTC

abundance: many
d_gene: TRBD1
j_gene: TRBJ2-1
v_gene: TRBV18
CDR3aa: CASSPLGTGHNEQFF
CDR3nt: TGTGCCAGCTCACCACTGGGGACAGGGCACAATGAGCAGTTCTTC

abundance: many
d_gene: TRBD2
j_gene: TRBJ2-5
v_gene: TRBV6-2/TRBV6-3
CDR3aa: CASSYSSGDEETQYF
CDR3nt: TGTGCCAGCAGTTATTCTAGCGGGGACGAAGAGACCCAGTACTTC

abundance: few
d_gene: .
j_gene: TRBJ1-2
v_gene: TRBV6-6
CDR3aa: CASTSTDNYGYTF
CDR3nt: TGTGCCAGCACCTCAACGGATAACTATGGCTACACCTTC

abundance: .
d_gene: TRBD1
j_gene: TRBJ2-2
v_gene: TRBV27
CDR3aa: CASSTQGTNTGELFF
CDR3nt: TGTGCCAGCAGCACACAGGGGACGAACACCGGGGAGCTGTTTTTT

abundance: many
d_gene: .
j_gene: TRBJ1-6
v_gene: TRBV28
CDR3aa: CASKAPGSPLHF
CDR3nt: TGTGCCAGCAAGGCCCCGGGCTCACCCCTCCACTTT

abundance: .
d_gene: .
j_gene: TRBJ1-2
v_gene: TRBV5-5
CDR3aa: CASSVIDEKGYTF
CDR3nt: TGTGCCAGCAGCGTAATTGACGAGAAGGGCTACACCTTC

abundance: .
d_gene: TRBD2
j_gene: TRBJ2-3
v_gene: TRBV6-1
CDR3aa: CASRTSGGGSDTQYF
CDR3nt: TGTGCCAGCAGAACTAGCGGGGGGGGTTCAGATACGCAGTATTTT

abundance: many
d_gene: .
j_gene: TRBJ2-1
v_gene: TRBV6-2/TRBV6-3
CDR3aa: CASKELADEQFF
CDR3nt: TGTGCCAGCAAGGAACTAGCCGATGAGCAGTTCTTC

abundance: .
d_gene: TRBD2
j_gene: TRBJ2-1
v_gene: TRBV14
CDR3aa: CASSQSPGTSGYSYNEQFF
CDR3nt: TGTGCCAGCAGCCAATCCCCCGGGACTAGCGGTTACTCCTACAATGAGCAGTTCTTC

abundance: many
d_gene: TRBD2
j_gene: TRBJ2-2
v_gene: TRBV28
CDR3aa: CASSIPGLVNTGELFF
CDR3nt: TGTGCCAGCAGTATACCGGGACTAGTGAACACCGGGGAGCTGTTTTTT

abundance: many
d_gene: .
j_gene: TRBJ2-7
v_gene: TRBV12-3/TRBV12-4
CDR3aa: CASSFGGGYEQYF
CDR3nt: TGTGCCAGCAGTTTCGGTGGCGGCTACGAGCAGTACTTC

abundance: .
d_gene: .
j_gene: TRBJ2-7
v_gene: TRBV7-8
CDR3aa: CASSLGWATYEQYF
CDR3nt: TGTGCCAGCAGCTTAGGTTGGGCCACCTACGAGCAGTACTTC

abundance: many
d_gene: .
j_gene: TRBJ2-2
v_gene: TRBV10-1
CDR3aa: CASSVGNTGELFF
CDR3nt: TGCGCCAGCAGTGTAGGGAACACCGGGGAGCTGTTTTTT

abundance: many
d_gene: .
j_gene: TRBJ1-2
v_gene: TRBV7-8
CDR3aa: CASTLERNYGYTF
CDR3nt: TGTGCCAGCACCTTAGAGCGGAACTATGGCTACACCTTC

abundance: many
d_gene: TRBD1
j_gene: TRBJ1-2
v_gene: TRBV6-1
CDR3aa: CASSEAWSGGYGYTF
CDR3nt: TGTGCCAGCAGTGAAGCTTGGTCAGGGGGATATGGCTACACCTTC

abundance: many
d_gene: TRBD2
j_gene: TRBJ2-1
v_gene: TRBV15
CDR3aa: CATSLTSGSNEQFF
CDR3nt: TGTGCCACCAGCTTGACTAGCGGGAGCAATGAGCAGTTCTTC

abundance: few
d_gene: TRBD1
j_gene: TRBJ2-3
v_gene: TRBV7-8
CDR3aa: CASSRTGGGRSFSTDTQYF
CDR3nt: TGTGCCAGCAGTCGGACAGGGGGCGGACGATCTTTTAGCACAGATACGCAGTATTTT

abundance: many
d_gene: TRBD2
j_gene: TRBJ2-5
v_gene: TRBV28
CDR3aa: CASSVPGLNLRETQYF
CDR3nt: TGTGCCAGCAGTGTTCCGGGACTAAACTTGCGGGAGACCCAGTACTTC

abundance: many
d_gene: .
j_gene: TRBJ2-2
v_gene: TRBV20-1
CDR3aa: CSAHQLLNTGELFF
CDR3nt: TGCAGTGCTCACCAACTACTGAACACCGGGGAGCTGTTTTTT

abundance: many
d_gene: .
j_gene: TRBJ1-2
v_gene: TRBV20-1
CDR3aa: CSARDPTGTEANYGYTF
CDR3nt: TGCAGTGCTAGAGACCCTACCGGGACGGAGGCTAACTATGGCTACACCTTC

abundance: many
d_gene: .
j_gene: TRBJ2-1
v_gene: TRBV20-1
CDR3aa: CSALAESAYNEQFF
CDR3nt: TGCAGTGCATTAGCGGAGTCGGCCTACAATGAGCAGTTCTTC

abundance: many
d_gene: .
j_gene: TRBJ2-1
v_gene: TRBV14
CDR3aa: CASSQARFNSWSYNEQFF
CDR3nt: TGTGCCAGCAGCCAAGCCCGGTTCAACTCATGGTCCTACAATGAGCAGTTCTTC

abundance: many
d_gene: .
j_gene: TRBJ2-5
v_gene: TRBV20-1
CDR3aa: CSVRTFQETQYF
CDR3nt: TGCAGTGTAAGGACTTTCCAAGAGACCCAGTACTTC